These 9 T cell receptor beta chains came from one sample sequenced in a study of prognosis after radiotherapy for stage I lung cancer. Multiplex PCR in two rounds served to amplify TCR beta CDR3 from genomic DNA. First-round PCR used primers specific to each TRBV and TRBJ gene. TCRdb passed the multiplex PCR reads through MiXCR, listing each CDR3 protein once. Counted here are about 17,000 distinct CDR3 sequences, roughly two fifths occurring once; the ten biggest clones make up around 40%. The sample here was PBMCs, taken before or after stereotactic body radiation therapy (not recorded which). Every receptor here comes from a donor aged 50 or older with non-small cell lung cancer.

This clonotype was observed at least ten times. J is TRBJ2-1 and V is TRBV12-3 or TRBV12-4, with D possibly being TRBD1 (6 bases). V lost 2 bases, J lost 9 bases, and 14 bases lay in between. The CDR3 consists of 14 residues. CDR3 DNA: TGTGCCAGCAGTTTATCAGGGGCCCAAGGTGAGCAGTTCTTC. Translation gives CASSLSGAQGEQFF.

This clonotype was recorded at least ten times. This rearrangement joins TRBV4-2 to TRBJ1-5; tentatively, D is TRBD1 (5 bases). The V and J ends lost 0 bases and 6 bases respectively, with 12 bases between them. The CDR3 sequence is 15 residues long. Germline V CDR1 and CDR2: LGHNA, YNFKEQ. CDR3 amino acids: CASSQDSGNGQPQHF. The CDR3 bases are TGTGCCAGCAGCCAAGATTCAGGGAACGGTCAGCCCCAGCATTTT.

The genes are TRBV20-1 and TRBJ1-1, with TRBD1 matching over 8 bases. Germline assignment: CDR1 DFQATT and CDR2 SNEGSKA (reference sequence). Losses at the gene ends were 4 bases for V and 0 bases for J; bases not matched to a gene: 7. The CDR3 covers 15 residues. CDR3 coding DNA: TGCAGTGCTATTACAGGGGGTGATATGAACACTGAAGCTTTCTTT. Residues: CSAITGGDMNTEAFF.

The chain carries TRBV7-9 and TRBJ2-7, with D tentatively TRBD1 (5 bases). The CDR3 is 16 residues long. V shed 4 bases and J shed 3 bases, with 19 bases lying between them. CDR1 is SEHNR and CDR2 is FQNEAQ in the germline V gene (reference sequence). CDR3 sequence reads: CASSSTDQGSLYEQYF. The CDR3 DNA is TGTGCCAGCAGCTCTACCGACCAGGGTAGTCTCTACGAGCAGTACTTC.

This clonotype is deemed medium-sized. The chain carries TRBV12-3 or TRBV12-4 and TRBJ2-2; D is possibly TRBD1 or TRBD2 (5 bases each). The V and J ends lost 6 bases and 0 bases respectively, with 11 bases between them. This CDR3 comprises 15 residues. CDR3 amino acids: CASSPLGPNTGELFF. The CDR3 DNA is TGTGCCAGCAGCCCACTGGGACCGAACACCGGGGAGCTGTTTTTT.

A word on this clonotype: A much bigger clone sits one base away, suggesting this may be a read error. This chain joins TRBV28 and TRBJ2-5; 12 nucleotides align to TRBD2. V gave up 7 bases and J gave up 5 bases; unmatched junction bases: 8. The CDR3 extends over 15 amino acids. Germline CDR1 is MDHEN and CDR2 is SYDVKM. CDR3 bases: TGTGCCAGCATCCAGCGACTAGCGGGAGCTGAGACCCAGTACTTC. Protein sequence: CASIQRLAGAETQYF. The full variable domain, in which reference TRBV28 and TRBJ2-5 provide the parts outside the CDR3, is DVKVTQSSRYLVKRTGEKVFLECVQDMDHENMFWYRQDPGLGLRLIYFSYDVKMKEKGDIPEGYSVSREKKERFSLILESASTNQTSMYLCASIQRLAGAETQYFGPGTRLLVL.

This clonotype was counted many times. The V gene is TRBV12-3 or TRBV12-4, the J gene TRBJ1-5, with D possibly TRBD1 on 6 matching bases. The CDR3 length is 15 residues. V was trimmed by 2 bases and J by 2 bases, leaving 10 bases between them. CDR3 nucleotide sequence: TGTGCCAGCAGTTTAAGGGGGATTGGCAATCAGCCCCAGCATTTT. It encodes CASSLRGIGNQPQHF.

This clonotype came up many times. J is TRBJ2-3 and V is TRBV4-1; D is ambiguous. Germline CDR1 is MGHRA and CDR2 is YSYEKL. This CDR3 has 13 amino acids. The V end was cut by 1 base, the J end by 10 bases, with 12 bases between. The CDR3, as DNA: TGCGCCAGCAGCCAAGGGGAAGGATTCTCGCAGTATTTT. Translating it yields CASSQGEGFSQYF.

J is TRBJ1-1 and V is TRBV20-1; D remains ambiguous. V was cut by 8 bases and J by 4 bases, with 20 bases left in between. The CDR3 is made up of 14 amino acids. CDR1 DFQATT and CDR2 SNEGSKA come from the germline V gene (reference sequence). In nucleotides, the CDR3 is TGCAGTTCTACCACCGTGAAGGGCGGCACTGAAGCTTTCTTT. It encodes CSSTTVKGGTEAFF.